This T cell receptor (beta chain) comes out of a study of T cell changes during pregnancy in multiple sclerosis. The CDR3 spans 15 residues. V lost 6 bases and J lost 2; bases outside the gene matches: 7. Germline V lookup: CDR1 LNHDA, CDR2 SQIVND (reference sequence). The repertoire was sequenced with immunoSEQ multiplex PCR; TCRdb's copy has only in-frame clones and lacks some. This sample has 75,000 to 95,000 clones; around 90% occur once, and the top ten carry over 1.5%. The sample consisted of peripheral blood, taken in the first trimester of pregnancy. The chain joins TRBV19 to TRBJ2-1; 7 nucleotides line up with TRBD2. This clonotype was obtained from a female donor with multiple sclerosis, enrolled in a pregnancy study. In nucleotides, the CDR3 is TGTGCCAGTAGCCCACGGGAGGCCCCCTACAATGAGCAGTTCTTC. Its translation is CASSPREAPYNEQFF. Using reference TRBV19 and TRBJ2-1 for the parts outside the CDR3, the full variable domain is DGGITQSPKYLFRKEGQNVTLSCEQNLNHDAMYWYRQDPGQGLRLIYYSQIVNDFQKGDIAEGYSVSREKKESFPLTVTSAQKNPTAFYLCASSPREAPYNEQFFGPGTRLTVL.